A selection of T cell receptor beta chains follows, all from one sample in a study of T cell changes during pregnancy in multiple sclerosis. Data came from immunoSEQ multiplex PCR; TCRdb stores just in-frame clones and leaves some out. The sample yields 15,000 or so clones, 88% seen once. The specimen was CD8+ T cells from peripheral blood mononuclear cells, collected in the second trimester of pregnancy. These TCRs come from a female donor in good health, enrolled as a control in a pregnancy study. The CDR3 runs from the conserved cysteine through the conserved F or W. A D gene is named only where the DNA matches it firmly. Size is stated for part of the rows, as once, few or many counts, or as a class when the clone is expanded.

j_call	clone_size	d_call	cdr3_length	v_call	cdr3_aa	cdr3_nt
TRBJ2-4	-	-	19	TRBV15	CATSRDRGIVRLAKNIQYF	TGTGCCACCAGCAGAGATCGAGGGATAGTACGACTAGCCAAAAACATTCAGTACTTC
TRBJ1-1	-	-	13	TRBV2	CASSEMRGLEAFF	TGTGCCAGCAGTGAAATGCGGGGGCTAGAAGCTTTCTTT
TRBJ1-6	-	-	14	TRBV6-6	CASSPQENNSPLHF	TGTGCCAGCAGCCCCCAGGAAAATAATTCACCCCTCCACTTT
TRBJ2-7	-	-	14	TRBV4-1	CASSQVQGSYEQYF	TGCGCCAGCAGCCAAGTTCAGGGGTCCTACGAGCAGTACTTC
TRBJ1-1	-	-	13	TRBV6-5	CAGSGLSNTEAFF	TGTGCTGGATCGGGACTGTCGAACACTGAAGCTTTCTTT
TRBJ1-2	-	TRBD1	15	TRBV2	CASSEGRQGAGGYTF	TGTGCCAGCAGTGAGGGAAGACAGGGGGCTGGTGGCTACACCTTC
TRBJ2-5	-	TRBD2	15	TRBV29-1	CSVGWASGIGETQYF	TGCAGCGTTGGATGGGCTAGCGGGATCGGGGAGACCCAGTACTTC
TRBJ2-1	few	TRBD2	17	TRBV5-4	CASSSGTSGSSYNEQFF	TGTGCCAGCAGCTCCGGGACTAGCGGGAGCTCCTACAATGAGCAGTTCTTC
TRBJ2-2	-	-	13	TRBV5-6	CASSLVYLGELFF	TGTGCCAGCAGCTTGGTCTACCTAGGGGAGCTGTTTTTT
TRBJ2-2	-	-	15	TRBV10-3	CAISDRGATRGELFF	TGTGCCATCAGTGACAGGGGGGCGACGAGGGGGGAGCTGTTTTTT
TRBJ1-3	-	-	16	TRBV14	CASSQTQGIVGNTIYF	TGTGCCAGCAGCCAAACACAGGGCATAGTCGGAAACACCATATATTTT
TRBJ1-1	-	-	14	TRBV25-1	CASRRDTRDAEAFF	TGTGCCAGCAGAAGGGACACAAGGGACGCTGAAGCTTTCTTT